This T cell receptor (beta chain) was recovered during a study of T-cell memory formation after mild COVID-19. Study results and caveats: Still unconfirmed is whether the second-wave clones peaking on day 37 recognized SARS-CoV-2.

The V end was cut by 5 bases, the J end by 0 bases, with 14 bases between. CDR1 is MDHEN, CDR2 SYDVKM, per germline. The CDR3 sequence is 15 residues long. Constant-segment-primed 5'RACE gave TCR alpha and TCR beta cDNA libraries with sample barcodes and UMIs. TCRdb passed the 5' RACE reads through MiXCR, listing each CDR3 protein once. The sample has 350,000 to 500,000 distinct CDR3 sequences, less than 25% seen once. With respect to this clonotype: Its specificity is unknown.

Sequencing was done on a sample of PBMCs or a T cell subset sorted from them (not recorded which). The sequence derives from an adult woman who had mild COVID-19 (a few samples of this study predate the infection). Cell type and time point are not known. The chain links TRBV28 to TRBJ2-7; D is ambiguous. CDR3 region: CASSPPPSNSYEQYF. The CDR3 DNA follows: TGTGCCAGCAGTCCCCCCCCCTCAAACTCCTACGAGCAGTACTTC.